What follows are 28 T cell receptor beta chains derived from one specimen sequenced in a study of T cells after yellow fever vaccination. One entry per CDR3 protein, called by TCRdb with MiXCR from the 5' RACE reads. The sample has some 260,000 distinct CDR3 sequences, roughly 5.2% seen once. The sample here was CD4+ T cells sorted from PBMCs, taken on the day of the yellow fever booster vaccination. The receptors come from a man between 18 and 29 years old who received the YFV17D yellow fever vaccine.

The gene calls are TRBV12-3 or TRBV12-4 and TRBJ2-1; perhaps TRBD2 as D (7 bases). The J call may be incorrect, as the DNA end agrees better with TRBJ2-7. The CDR3 sequence is 14 residues long. CDR3 bases: TGTGCCAGCAGCTCTTGGGGGGGCTCGAATGAGCAGTACTTC. Its translation: CASSSWGGSNEQYF.

This clonotype showed up many times. The V gene is TRBV7-8, the J gene TRBJ2-2; D might be TRBD2 (5 bases). V lost 3 bases and J 5 bases, leaving 10 bases between the germline ends. Germline values: CDR1 SGHVS, CDR2 FQNEAQ. This CDR3 is built from 14 residues. CDR3 sequence (DNA): TGTGCCAGCAGCTTGAGGGTCGGAACCGGGGAGCTGTTTTTT. This encodes CASSLRVGTGELFF.

This clonotype has more than one count but fewer than ten. The chain carries TRBV6-2 or TRBV6-3 and TRBJ2-7; D may correspond to TRBD1 or TRBD2 (5 bases each). CDR1 and CDR2 from the germline V gene are MNHEY and SVGEGT. Trimming took off 2 bases at V and 2 bases at J, with 7 bases between the two ends. The CDR3 covers 13 residues. CDR3 nucleotide sequence: TGTGCCAGCAGTTACCGGGGCCCCTACGAGCAGTACGTC. Its protein product is CASSYRGPYEQYV.

This clonotype was recorded a few times. V gene TRBV20-1 combines with J gene TRBJ1-2; 7 positions match TRBD1. The CDR3 contains 12 residues. The V gene end was trimmed by 7 bases and the J gene end by 4 bases; junction bases not matched to a gene: 6. Germline-derived CDR1 and CDR2 are DFQATT and SNEGSKA (reference sequence). For the CDR3, the DNA is TGCAGTGTCCCGGACAGGCCCTATGGCTACACCTTC. Translating gives CSVPDRPYGYTF.

This clonotype was recorded many times. The chain combines TRBV7-9 with TRBJ1-2; TRBD1 might be the D (5 bases). Germline V gene sequence: CDR1 SEHNR, CDR2 FQNEAQ (reference sequence). This CDR3 contains 15 residues. V lost 5 bases, J lost 2 bases, and 15 bases lay in between. The CDR3 DNA reads TGTGCCAGCAGCATCCTCGGGGCGGTGAACTATGGCTACACCTTC. It specifies CASSILGAVNYGYTF.

The sample holds a few counts of this clonotype. This chain joins TRBV30 and TRBJ1-5; a possible D gene is TRBD1 (6 bases). The CDR3 totals 13 residues. Trimming shortened V by 1 base and J by 7 bases, and 11 bases separated the two germline ends. Germline V CDR1 and CDR2: GTSNPN, SVGIG (reference sequence). The CDR3 DNA follows: TGTGCCTGGAGTGGCGGGGGCGGACAGCCCCAGCATTTT. This translates into CAWSGGGGQPQHF.

There are a few counts of this clonotype. This chain uses TRBV6-6 with TRBJ1-4; tentatively, D is TRBD1 (6 bases). The CDR3 sequence is 13 residues long. CDR1 and CDR2 (germline): MNHNY, SVGAGI (reference sequence). V was shortened by 7 bases and J by 8 bases, with 14 bases between the two germline ends. The chain's CDR3 is CASKGGNWEKLFF. Written as DNA, the CDR3 is TGTGCCAGCAAAGGGGGTAATTGGGAAAAACTGTTTTTT.

This clonotype was seen a handful of times. The rearrangement links TRBV2 to TRBJ2-2; no definite D call. Germline-derived CDR1 and CDR2 are SNHLY and FYNNEI. V was shortened by 7 bases and J by 1 base, with 10 bases between the two germline ends. This CDR3 is built from 14 residues. The CDR3 region has the DNA TGTGCCAGCACCCTTGGCGGGAACACCGGGGAGCTGTTTTTT. This codes for CASTLGGNTGELFF.

DNA for the CDR3: TGCAGCACCGAAGGAGGCCAAGAGACCCAGTACTTC. This translates into CSTEGGQETQYF. This sequence joins TRBV29-1 and TRBJ2-5; maybe TRBD2 (5 bases). The CDR3 is 12 residues long. Germline V gene data show CDR1 as SQVTM and CDR2 as ANQGSEA. V lost 8 bases, J lost 1 base, and 11 bases lay in between.

In this sample, this clonotype turned up a few times. This sequence joins TRBV20-1 and TRBJ2-2; D possibly matches TRBD1 or TRBD2 (5 bases each). Trimming removed 3 bases at V and 0 bases at J, with 8 bases between. The CDR3 runs to 14 residues. CDR1 is DFQATT and CDR2 is SNEGSKA in the germline V gene (reference sequence). CDR3 nucleotide sequence: TGCAGTGCTAGGGGACGGACGAACACCGGGGAGCTGTTTTTT. Amino acid sequence: CSARGRTNTGELFF.

This clonotype was counted ten times or more. This chain connects TRBV5-4 to TRBJ2-5; a possible D gene is TRBD2 (6 bases). The germline gives CDR1 SGHNT, CDR2 YYREEE (reference sequence). The CDR3 length is 14 residues. V lost 3 bases, J lost 4 bases, and 13 bases lay in between. CDR3: CASSSQAGGETQYF. CDR3 nucleotides: TGTGCCAGCAGCTCCCAAGCCGGGGGAGAGACCCAGTACTTC.

In its sample, this clonotype was seen a few times. The chain uses TRBV12-3 or TRBV12-4 and TRBJ1-5; tentative D call: TRBD1 (5 bases). The CDR3 contains 14 residues. V was trimmed by 2 bases and J by 4 bases, leaving 9 bases between them. This CDR3 is CASSLRGLNQPQHF. DNA for the CDR3: TGTGCCAGCAGTTTACGGGGCCTAAATCAGCCCCAGCATTTT.

This clonotype appeared a few times. The chain has TRBV19 and TRBJ2-3, with TRBD2 as a possible D gene (5 bases). The CDR3 is made up of 15 amino acids. Germline lookup yields CDR1 LNHDA and CDR2 SQIVND (reference sequence). V lost 3 bases and J 1 base, leaving 11 bases between the germline ends. CDR3 amino acids: CASSMGDTGTDTQYF. CDR3 DNA: TGTGCCAGTAGTATGGGAGACACAGGCACAGATACGCAGTATTTT. Full variable domain (rest looked up from reference TRBV19 and TRBJ2-3): DGGITQSPKYLFRKEGQNVTLSCEQNLNHDAMYWYRQDPGQGLRLIYYSQIVNDFQKGDIAEGYSVSREKKESFPLTVTSAQKNPTAFYLCASSMGDTGTDTQYFGPGTRLTVL.

This chain uses TRBV18 with TRBJ2-3; D may correspond to TRBD1 or TRBD2 (5 bases each). This CDR3 has 15 amino acids. Germline lookup yields CDR1 KGHSH and CDR2 LQKENI. V shed 6 bases and J shed 2 bases, with 15 bases lying between them. The CDR3 DNA reads TGTGCCAGCTCGCGGTGGGACGGGATCACAGATACGCAGTATTTT. Translating gives CASSRWDGITDTQYF.

In this sample, this clonotype turned up many times. V is TRBV7-3 and J is TRBJ1-1; perhaps TRBD1 as D (6 bases). In germline, CDR1 is SGHTA, CDR2 FQGTGA. V lost 6 bases, J lost 0 bases, and 8 bases lay in between. The length of the CDR3 is 13 residues. CDR3: CASSSGVNTEAFF. The CDR3 DNA reads TGTGCCAGCAGTTCAGGGGTGAACACTGAAGCTTTCTTT.

This clonotype was counted at least ten times. J is TRBJ2-5 and V is TRBV7-2; TRBD2 might be the D (5 bases). The V and J ends lost 1 base and 2 bases respectively, with 14 bases between them. Germline assignment: CDR1 SGHTA and CDR2 FQGNSA. The CDR3 spans 16 residues. CDR3 in amino acids: CASSLGVSVGQETQYF. CDR3 coding DNA: TGTGCCAGCAGCTTAGGAGTTAGCGTGGGACAAGAGACCCAGTACTTC.

This clonotype was counted at least ten times. This chain uses TRBV12-3 or TRBV12-4 with TRBJ1-5; D may be TRBD1 (6 bases). CDR3 length: 15 amino acids. Between the trimmed V and J ends, which lost 6 bases and 0 bases, there was a span of 12 bases. CDR3 loop: CASRSGVYSNQPQHF. CDR3 DNA sequence: TGTGCCAGCAGATCAGGGGTCTATAGCAATCAGCCCCAGCATTTT.

This clonotype was seen many times. V and J are TRBV20-1 and TRBJ2-7; weak D call: TRBD1 (5 bases). The germline V gene encodes CDR1 DFQATT and CDR2 SNEGSKA (reference sequence). The length of the CDR3 is 14 residues. Trimming removed 2 bases at V and 1 base at J, with 12 bases between. The chain's CDR3 is CSARPNGHSYEQYF. The DNA for the CDR3 is TGCAGTGCTAGACCCAACGGACATTCCTACGAGCAGTACTTC.

This clonotype was counted at least ten times. This chain connects TRBV7-2 to TRBJ1-2, with D perhaps matching TRBD1 (6 bases). Germline lookup yields CDR1 SGHTA and CDR2 FQGNSA. Trimming took off 0 bases at V and 8 bases at J, with 13 bases between the two ends. The length of the CDR3 is 14 residues. CDR3 DNA: TGTGCCAGCAGCTTAGCGATGGGGGCGCGAGGCTACACCTTC. This sequence encodes CASSLAMGARGYTF.

Only a few counts were recorded for this clonotype. The chain couples TRBV4-1 to TRBJ1-6; 7 bases fit TRBD1. V was pared by 2 bases and J by 7 bases, with 5 bases of the junction left unmatched. The CDR3 has 15 amino acids. Germline CDR1 reads MGHRA; CDR2 reads YSYEKL. The CDR3 loop reads CASSQRTGDNSPLHF. CDR3 bases: TGCGCCAGCAGCCAACGCACAGGGGACAATTCACCCCTCCACTTT.

This clonotype has only a few counts. The rearrangement uses TRBV9 and TRBJ2-1, with 8 positions matching TRBD2. The CDR3 loop spans 15 amino acids. CDR1 and CDR2 (germline): SGDLS, YYNGEE. Trimming took 3 bases from V and 0 from J; bases not matched to a gene: 2. The CDR3 bases are TGTGCCAGCAGCGAGCGGGGGAGCTCCTACAATGAGCAGTTCTTC. It specifies CASSERGSSYNEQFF.

The rearrangement uses TRBV7-6 and TRBJ2-7; D ambiguous. The V end was cut by 5 bases, the J end by 6 bases, with 8 bases between. CDR1 is SGHVS, CDR2 FNYEAQ, per germline. The CDR3 is 11 residues long. The CDR3 DNA reads as TGTGCCAGCAGCCTTAGTCCCGAGCAGTACGTC. Protein product: CASSLSPEQYV.

The gene calls are TRBV5-6 and TRBJ2-1, with TRBD1 matching over 9 bases. The CDR3 spans 17 residues. V gave up 4 bases and J gave up 2 bases; unmatched junction bases: 10. Per germline, CDR1 SGHDT and CDR2 YYEEEE. The CDR3 here is CASSLDRGSFTYNEQFF. The CDR3 nucleotides read TGTGCCAGCAGCCTGGACAGGGGTAGTTTTACCTACAATGAGCAGTTCTTC.

This chain joins TRBV7-2 and TRBJ2-3; D is undetermined. The V end lost 1 base, the J end lost 5 bases, and 7 bases lay between the germline ends. The CDR3 has 13 residues. Germline CDR1 and CDR2: SGHTA and FQGNSA. The CDR3 bases are TGTGCCAGCAGCTTAGAAAGTAGAGATACGCAGTATTTT. Its protein is CASSLESRDTQYF.

This clonotype occurred many times. The chain links TRBV6-5 to TRBJ2-5; D gene unclear. V lost 6 bases to trimming and J lost 5 bases, with 16 bases between them. The CDR3 has 14 amino acids. Germline values: CDR1 MNHEY, CDR2 SVGAGI. The CDR3 DNA sequence: TGTGCCAGCAGCCGTAGGGTGGATGGGGAGACCCAGTACTTC. It encodes CASSRRVDGETQYF.

The chain recombines TRBV28 with TRBJ2-7; 11 positions agree with TRBD2. This CDR3 is 19 amino acids long. Germline trimming cut 3 bases from V and 2 bases from J; bases unmatched to any gene: 15. CDR1 is MDHEN, CDR2 SYDVKM, per germline. The CDR3 loop reads CASSFPDVAGGPNPYEQYV. The CDR3 nucleotides are TGTGCCAGCAGTTTCCCAGACGTAGCGGGGGGGCCGAATCCCTACGAGCAGTACGTC.

The chain joins TRBV20-1 to TRBJ2-3; weak D call: TRBD2 (6 bases). The CDR3 length is 16 residues. Germline assignment: CDR1 DFQATT and CDR2 SNEGSKA (reference sequence). V gave up 6 bases and J gave up 0 bases, with 19 bases separating them. CDR3 DNA: TGCAGTGCCAGAAGTCTGGGGGGAGCTAGCACAGATACGCAGTATTTT. The encoded protein is CSARSLGGASTDTQYF.

The chain uses TRBV9 and TRBJ1-1; D is uncertain. V was clipped by 2 bases and J by 1 base, with 9 bases between them. Germline CDR1 SGDLS, CDR2 YYNGEE. The CDR3 extends over 14 amino acids. CDR3 protein: CASSVTVGNTEAFF. As DNA, the CDR3 is TGTGCCAGCAGCGTGACCGTGGGGAACACTGAAGCTTTCTTT.